Below are 28 T cell receptor beta chains sequenced from a single sample in a study of Tregs in tolerant kidney transplant recipients (dated 2019 in TCRdb). The library was produced with the immunoSEQ multiplex PCR assay. In its TCRdb copy, this immuneACCESS table keeps in-frame sequences only and misses some clones. Where compared with another copy, unresolved V genes explain less than half of these, and the others have no known cause. This sample gives approximately 60,000 clones in total; about 89% of them show up just once. Of the sample, 3.5% to 4% falls within the top ten clones. The time point label here, explained by the study, means: 6 months after combined kidney and bone marrow transplant. The transplants used related donors with nonmyeloablative bone marrow transplantation, and mixed chimerism in the human trials was transient. The source was CD4+ T cells from blood (PBMCs), collected 6 months after the transplant. The source of these receptors is a human patient who received a combined kidney and bone marrow transplant. A transplant means some T cells may be of graft donor rather than patient origin.

In regard to this clone: Relative to the germline gene, one junction end is altered; a read error may explain this. Other DNA sequences in this specimen translate into the identical CDR3. The V gene is TRBV5-1, the J gene TRBJ1-6; 9 bases line up with TRBD1. The V gene's germline CDR1 is SGHRS and CDR2 YFSETQ. CDR3 length: 17 residues. CDR3 amino acids: CASSLGARTGDNSPLHF. CDR3 bases: TGCGCCAGCAGCTTGGGAGCCCGGACAGGGGATAATTCCCCCCTCCACTTT.

V and J are TRBV10-3 and TRBJ2-7, with 9 bases aligning to TRBD1. V lost 5 bases and J lost 2; bases outside the gene matches: 1. The germline gives CDR1 ENHRY, CDR2 SYGVKD. CDR3 size: 13 residues. The DNA of the CDR3 is TGTGCCATCAGTCACAGGGGGCCCTACGAGCAGTACTTC. It yields the protein CAISHRGPYEQYF.

This clone came up a few times. The genes are TRBV27 and TRBJ2-7; 7 positions match TRBD1. The V gene's germline CDR1 is MNHEY and CDR2 SMNVEV (reference sequence). CDR3 length equals 12 residues. Unmatched junction bases numbered 2, after V lost 3 bases and J lost 6 bases. The CDR3 loop reads CASSLRGREQYF. The CDR3 nucleotides read TGTGCCAGCAGTTTGAGGGGGCGCGAGCAGTACTTC.

The rearrangement links TRBV29-1 to TRBJ2-7; 7 bases are shared with TRBD2. The CDR3 sequence is 13 residues long. V shed 4 bases and J 12 bases; nucleotides not matched to a gene: 15. The germline V gene has CDR1 SQVTM and CDR2 ANQGSEA. The CDR3 loop reads CSVGERGARLVYF. Here the CDR3 DNA reads TGCAGCGTTGGTGAGCGGGGAGCGAGGTTGGTGTACTTC.

The chain has TRBV10-3 and TRBJ1-2; D perhaps matches TRBD1 (5 bases). Germline V gene data show CDR1 as ENHRY and CDR2 as SYGVKD. The CDR3 is 12 residues long. Trimming shortened V by 4 bases and J by 6 bases, and 9 bases separated the two germline ends. CDR3 in amino acids: CAISGTGDGYTF. The DNA of the CDR3 is TGTGCCATCAGTGGGACGGGGGATGGCTACACCTTC.

The CDR3 loop reads CSVEQGLAVDEQFF. CDR3 coding DNA: TGCAGCGTTGAACAAGGACTAGCGGTCGATGAGCAGTTCTTC. The chain is built from TRBV29-1 and TRBJ2-1; 10 positions agree with TRBD2. CDR3 length equals 14 residues. The germline V gene encodes CDR1 SQVTM and CDR2 ANQGSEA. V lost 2 bases, J lost 8 bases, and 6 bases stayed unmatched.

The gene calls are TRBV27 and TRBJ2-5; D possibly corresponds to TRBD2 (6 bases). The germline V and J ends were trimmed by 6 bases and 5 bases, with 16 bases remaining between them. Germline V gene lookup returns CDR1 MNHEY and CDR2 SMNVEV (reference sequence). The CDR3 runs to 14 residues. This CDR3 is CASRRQPGRETQYF. CDR3 DNA: TGTGCCAGCAGAAGACAGCCTGGGAGGGAGACCCAGTACTTC.

The rearrangement uses TRBV5-1 and TRBJ2-3; D is unresolved. This CDR3 is 13 amino acids long. V was clipped by 0 bases and J by 4 bases, with 6 bases between them. Germline values: CDR1 SGHRS, CDR2 YFSETQ. CDR3 DNA: TGCGCCAGCAGCTTGGCGGTGGCAGATACGCAGTATTTT. Translated: CASSLAVADTQYF.

As for this clone: The junction and the germline gene differ at one end; a read error may be behind it. Different DNA sequences within this sample yield the same CDR3. The CDR3 nucleotides are TGTGCCAGCAGAACGACAGCCTATAATTCCCCCCTCCACTTT. This translates into CASRTTAYNSPLHF. The genes are TRBV27 and TRBJ1-6; D possibly corresponds to TRBD1 (5 bases). This CDR3 has 14 residues. Per the germline V gene, CDR1 is MNHEY and CDR2 is SMNVEV (reference sequence).

This clone was detected only once. The chain has TRBV9 and TRBJ1-2; D unresolved. CDR3 length equals 14 residues. CDR1 and CDR2 (germline): SGDLS, YYNGEE. The V and J ends lost 4 bases and 3 bases respectively, with 13 bases between them. CDR3 bases: TGTGCCAGCAGCACCTTACACAATTACTATGGCTACACCTTC. Translated, it gives CASSTLHNYYGYTF.

Of note for this clone: Other DNA sequences in this specimen translate into the identical CDR3. The rearrangement joins TRBV7-3 to TRBJ1-5, with D possibly matching TRBD1 (5 bases). With 4 bases removed from V and 6 bases from J, the gap between germline ends came to 10 bases. Germline values: CDR1 SGHTA, CDR2 FQGTGA. This CDR3 contains 13 residues. CDR3 protein: CASSSQGGQPQHF. CDR3 bases: TGTGCCAGCAGCTCCCAGGGAGGTCAGCCCCAGCATTTT.

This clone was recorded once. The chain carries TRBV7-3 and TRBJ2-1; 9 nucleotides line up with TRBD2. The V and J ends lost 5 bases and 7 bases, in that order; junction bases with no gene match: 6. The CDR3 loop spans 14 amino acids. The germline V gene encodes CDR1 SGHTA and CDR2 FQGTGA. CDR3 loop: CASSPSGGSNEQFF. CDR3 DNA: TGTGCCAGCAGCCCGAGCGGGGGGTCTAATGAGCAGTTCTTC.

This chain connects TRBV7-2 to TRBJ2-7, with a tentative D call TRBD2 (6 bases). V lost 5 bases and J 2 bases, leaving 13 bases between the germline ends. The CDR3 is 14 residues long. CDR1 SGHTA and CDR2 FQGNSA come from the germline V gene. The CDR3 region has the DNA TGTGCCAGCAGCCCACCGGGGGATGCCTACGAGCAGTACTTC. This translates into CASSPPGDAYEQYF.

The chain employs TRBV7-8 and TRBJ2-3; perhaps TRBD2 as D (6 bases). CDR1 is SGHVS and CDR2 is FQNEAQ in the germline V gene. This CDR3 has 14 amino acids. V was clipped by 6 bases and J by 7 bases, with 17 bases between them. CDR3 bases: TGTGCCAGCAGACGAAATGCGGGGAGTAATACGCAGTATTTT. This codes for CASRRNAGSNTQYF.

The chain employs TRBV18 and TRBJ2-3; D ambiguous. The CDR3 is made up of 14 amino acids. V was trimmed by 8 bases and J by 2 bases, leaving 14 bases between them. CDR1 is KGHSH, CDR2 LQKENI, per germline. The CDR3 loop reads CASLFSSLTDTQYF. CDR3 bases: TGTGCCAGCCTCTTTAGCTCCCTCACAGATACGCAGTATTTT.

The chain is built from TRBV28 and TRBJ1-4; 7 bases are a match to TRBD1. The germline CDR1 and CDR2 sequences are MDHEN and SYDVKM. V trimming: 6 bases; J trimming: 8 bases; junction bases outside the gene matches: 12. The CDR3 covers 15 residues. CDR3 coding DNA: TGTGCCAGCAGACCCAGACAGGGCGGCGGGGAAAAACTGTTTTTT. Translated, it gives CASRPRQGGGEKLFF.

The chain couples TRBV4-2 to TRBJ2-7; D is perhaps TRBD2 (7 bases). Trimming stripped 1 base from V and 3 bases from J, with 16 bases between. The CDR3 is 16 amino acids. Per the germline V gene, CDR1 is LGHNA and CDR2 is YNFKEQ. CDR3 residues: CASSQADGGQLYEQYF. CDR3 nucleotide sequence: TGTGCCAGCAGCCAAGCGGACGGGGGGCAACTCTACGAGCAGTACTTC.

The rearrangement links TRBV14 to TRBJ1-2, with TRBD1 identical over 8 bases. V lost 1 base to trimming and J lost 7 bases; unmatched junction nucleotides: 14. CDR3 length: 17 amino acids. CDR1 and CDR2 from the germline V gene are SGHDN and FVKESK. In nucleotides, the CDR3 is TGTGCCAGCAGCCAAGGGCTCGGGGGACAGGCGCTTCTTGGCTACACCTTC. This translates into CASSQGLGGQALLGYTF.

CDR3: CASGYSSYNSPLHF. As DNA, the CDR3 is TGTGCCAGCGGGTACAGCTCCTATAATTCACCCCTCCACTTT. The chain recombines TRBV11-3 with TRBJ1-6; D uncertain. This CDR3 comprises 14 residues. The V and J ends lost 8 bases and 0 bases respectively, with 8 bases between them. The germline V gene has CDR1 SGHNT and CDR2 YENEEA.

This sequence joins TRBV29-1 and TRBJ2-7; TRBD1 matches at 7 bases. The CDR3 is made up of 11 amino acids. Germline CDR1 SQVTM, CDR2 ANQGSEA. The CDR3 nucleotides read TGCAACCAGGACAGGCCCTACGAGCAGTACTTC. This encodes CNQDRPYEQYF.

As for this clone: This sample also contains other DNA sequences that code for the same CDR3. The J gene is TRBJ2-1, the V gene TRBV4-1, with 10 nucleotides matching TRBD2. The V gene's germline CDR1 is MGHRA and CDR2 YSYEKL. This CDR3 is built from 16 residues. V was pared by 3 bases and J by 1 base, with 3 bases of the junction left unmatched. CDR3 in amino acids: CASSQKREGSYNEQFF. The CDR3 DNA sequence: TGCGCCAGCAGCCAGAAGCGGGAGGGGTCCTACAATGAGCAGTTCTTC.

The rearrangement uses TRBV28 and TRBJ2-7; 14 bases are shared with TRBD2. Germline V lookup: CDR1 MDHEN, CDR2 SYDVKM. The CDR3 is made up of 15 amino acids. J gave up 4 bases and V 6 bases, and 5 bases lay outside the gene matches. Here the CDR3 reads CASRLTSGGVYEQYF. Here the CDR3 DNA reads TGTGCCAGCAGACTGACTAGCGGGGGGGTTTACGAGCAGTACTTC.

The rearrangement uses TRBV7-3 and TRBJ1-1, with no clear D. The CDR3 is made up of 15 amino acids. V was cut by 5 bases and J by 1 base, with 14 bases left in between. The germline V gene encodes CDR1 SGHTA and CDR2 FQGTGA. The CDR3 loop is CASSPTGGGNTEAFF. CDR3 sequence (DNA): TGTGCCAGCAGCCCCACGGGAGGCGGGAACACTGAAGCTTTCTTT.

The rearrangement uses TRBV5-1 and TRBJ2-1; the match to TRBD1 covers 7 bases. Germline V lookup: CDR1 SGHRS, CDR2 YFSETQ. J was trimmed by 7 bases and V by 0 bases; bases with no gene match: 13. The CDR3 is 17 amino acids. CDR3 loop: CASSLGQGVLQGNEQFF. The CDR3 DNA is TGCGCCAGCAGCTTGGGGCAGGGGGTGCTTCAGGGGAATGAGCAGTTCTTC.

The chain links TRBV6-5 to TRBJ1-2; weak D call: TRBD1 (5 bases). The CDR3 covers 15 residues. The V end was cut by 5 bases, the J end by 0 bases, with 13 bases between. From germline, CDR1 is MNHEY and CDR2 SVGAGI. CDR3 bases: TGTGCCAGCAGTCCCAGGGTCTTTACTAACTATGGCTACACCTTC. This encodes CASSPRVFTNYGYTF.

J is TRBJ2-1 and V is TRBV19; TRBD2 aligns across 7 bases. CDR1 is LNHDA and CDR2 is SQIVND in the germline V gene (reference sequence). With 6 bases clipped from V and 1 base from J, the junction kept 3 bases outside the gene matches. The CDR3 consists of 14 residues. The CDR3 DNA is TGTGCCAGTAGACGCGGGAGTTCCTACAATGAGCAGTTCTTC. The encoded protein is CASRRGSSYNEQFF.

This clone appeared a single time. The rearrangement uses TRBV7-2 and TRBJ1-2; 12 bases align to TRBD1. V dropped 7 bases and J dropped 2; count of bases not matched to a gene: 5. The CDR3 extends over 15 amino acids. Germline lookup yields CDR1 SGHTA and CDR2 FQGNSA. The CDR3 is CASTPGTGGNYGYTF. The DNA of the CDR3 is TGTGCCAGCACCCCCGGGACAGGGGGCAACTATGGCTACACCTTC.

The chain has TRBV5-6 and TRBJ1-1; TRBD1 matches 8 bases. V shed 3 bases, J shed 2 bases, and the junction held 3 bases outside the gene matches. Looked up from germline, CDR1 is SGHDT and CDR2 is YYEEEE. The length of the CDR3 is 14 residues. The CDR3 DNA follows: TGTGCCAGCAGCTCGACAGGGGTCAACACTGAAGCTTTCTTT. Its translation is CASSSTGVNTEAFF.